This record concerns one T cell receptor (beta chain) sequence. Its specificity is not known. The length of the CDR3 is 14 residues. Per the germline V gene, CDR1 is LGHNA and CDR2 is YNFKEQ. Trimming removed 3 bases from V and 2 bases from J, with 11 bases in between. The data originate from a study of cytomegalovirus exposure and HLA in healthy donors. Regarding the study as a whole: According to an earlier analysis, most TCR beta V segments yielded productive rearrangements about 90% or about 30% of the time. Later work found that TCR association rates differed between HLA loci; DRB1 had the most and HLA-C the fewest.

Primers included in the PCR were 60 Vbeta and 13 Jbeta primers. TCRdb keeps only in-frame clones here, not all; method: immunoSEQ multiplex PCR. The specimen's table records around 50,000 clones. The receptor comes from a female donor in good health and CMV-seronegative. The source material was PBMCs. The V gene is TRBV4-2, the J gene TRBJ2-7, with a possible D match to TRBD2 (6 bases). CDR3 loop: CASSQQGGAYEQYF. The CDR3 DNA reads as TGTGCCAGCAGCCAGCAAGGAGGGGCCTACGAGCAGTACTTC.